One and the same sample provided the 19 T cell receptor beta chains below, sequenced in a study of blood T cell repertoires in COVID-19 (TCRdb year 2020). Library preparation employed the immunoSEQ multiplex PCR assay. Sourced from immuneACCESS, this table was stored by TCRdb with only in-frame sequences that have V and J called. A share of the clones is absent; for the studies checked, an unresolved V gene accounts for under half, and the remainder has no known explanation. Here the sample has 120,000 or so clones; roughly 74% occur a single time. Together, the top ten hold roughly 5.5% of the sample. Sequenced sample: peripheral blood. The receptors were sampled from a man aged 55 to 69 with acute or convalescent COVID-19.

This clone was detected once. The V call is TRBV19, the J call TRBJ2-4; D may be TRBD1 (6 bases). Trimming left V 5 bases short and J 5 bases short, with 16 bases between. Germline V gives CDR1 LNHDA, CDR2 SQIVND (reference sequence). The CDR3 loop spans 15 amino acids. The CDR3 sequence: CASSALTGLENIQYF. The DNA of the CDR3 is TGTGCCAGTAGTGCGTTGACAGGTTTGGAAAACATTCAGTACTTC.

The chain combines TRBV14 with TRBJ1-1; D might be TRBD1 (5 bases). Trimming left V 3 bases short and J 4 bases short, with 9 bases between. Germline V CDR1 and CDR2: SGHDN, FVKESK. The CDR3 has 13 amino acids. The CDR3 DNA reads as TGTGCCAGCAGCCAGCAGGGAGGCACTGAAGCTTTCTTT. It specifies CASSQQGGTEAFF.

V and J are TRBV2 and TRBJ1-1; 11 bases align to TRBD1. Germline values: CDR1 SNHLY, CDR2 FYNNEI. This CDR3 spans 14 amino acids. V shed 6 bases and J 3 bases; nucleotides not matched to a gene: 3. CDR3 DNA: TGTGCCAGCAGCCGGGACAGGGGGGACACTGAAGCTTTCTTT. Amino acid sequence: CASSRDRGDTEAFF.

This clone was seen a few times. This chain connects TRBV7-8 to TRBJ2-7, with 11 bases that match TRBD2. The CDR3 sequence is 16 residues long. J was trimmed by 7 bases and V by 4 bases; bases with no gene match: 12. From germline, CDR1 is SGHVS and CDR2 FQNEAQ. The CDR3 loop reads CASSSSTSGTSGEQYF. In DNA, the CDR3 is TGTGCCAGCAGCTCTTCGACTAGCGGGACTTCGGGGGAGCAGTACTTC. Combining the CDR3 with reference TRBV7-8 and TRBJ2-7 gives the whole variable domain GAGVSQSPRYKVAKRGQDVALRCDPISGHVSLFWYQQALGQGPEFLTYFQNEAQLDKSGLPSDRFFAERPEGSVSTLKIQRTQQEDSAVYLCASSSSTSGTSGEQYFGPGTRLTVT.

The genes are TRBV2 and TRBJ1-2; 7 bases are shared with TRBD1. Germline lookup yields CDR1 SNHLY and CDR2 FYNNEI. CDR3 length equals 13 residues. Trimming at V came to 8 bases and at J to 0 bases, leaving 3 bases not matched to a gene. CDR3 DNA: TGTGCCAGCGGACAGGAGACTAACTATGGCTACACCTTC. Protein product: CASGQETNYGYTF.

The gene calls are TRBV7-6 and TRBJ2-1; 10 bases are shared with TRBD2. J was trimmed by 2 bases and V by 5 bases; bases with no gene match: 6. The CDR3 has 16 residues. The V gene's germline CDR1 is SGHVS and CDR2 FNYEAQ. The CDR3 coding sequence is TGTGCCAGCAGCCCGGGAAGCGGGGGGGCCTACAATGAGCAGTTCTTC. Amino acids: CASSPGSGGAYNEQFF.

V gene TRBV30 combines with J gene TRBJ1-2; unclear D gene. Germline V gene data show CDR1 as GTSNPN and CDR2 as SVGIG (reference sequence). The CDR3 consists of 14 residues. The V end lost 0 bases, the J end lost 0 bases, and 8 bases lay between the germline ends. The CDR3 sequence is CAWSVQKANYGYTF. The CDR3 region has the DNA TGTGCCTGGAGTGTACAGAAAGCTAACTATGGCTACACCTTC.

This chain uses TRBV7-7 with TRBJ2-2; the match to TRBD2 covers 8 bases. V lost 5 bases and J lost 2; bases outside the gene matches: 4. CDR3 length: 15 amino acids. Germline CDR1 reads SSHAT; CDR2 reads FNYEAQ (reference sequence). DNA for the CDR3: TGTGCCAGCAGCCCGACTAGCGTTAACACCGGGGAGCTGTTTTTT. The encoded protein is CASSPTSVNTGELFF.

The CDR3 nucleotides are TGTGCCAGCAGCTTGAACGGGGATAGAAATGAAAAACTGTTTTTT. It codes for CASSLNGDRNEKLFF. This chain connects TRBV5-6 to TRBJ1-4; D gene uncertain. CDR3 size: 15 residues. The germline V gene encodes CDR1 SGHDT and CDR2 YYEEEE. V lost 1 base and J 5 bases, leaving 12 bases between the germline ends. The full variable domain, completed using reference TRBV5-6 and TRBJ1-4, is DAGVTQSPTHLIKTRGQQVTLRCSPKSGHDTVSWYQQALGQGPQFIFQYYEEEERQRGNFPDRFSGHQFPNYSSELNVNALLLGDSALYLCASSLNGDRNEKLFFGSGTQLSVL.

The gene calls are TRBV6-6 and TRBJ2-5; tentatively, D is TRBD2 (5 bases). Looked up from germline, CDR1 is MNHNY and CDR2 is SVGAGI (reference sequence). The CDR3 is 15 amino acids. V was clipped by 7 bases and J by 2 bases, with 17 bases between them. The CDR3 spells CASTPRLAGQETQYF. In nucleotides, the CDR3 is TGTGCCAGCACGCCCCGGCTAGCAGGTCAAGAGACCCAGTACTTC.

This clone was counted a single time. The chain carries TRBV4-1 and TRBJ1-5, with 7 bases matching TRBD1. CDR3 size: 15 residues. V gave up 5 bases and J gave up 3 bases; unmatched junction bases: 7. Per germline, CDR1 MGHRA and CDR2 YSYEKL. The CDR3 sequence: CASSYRQGPNQPQHF. Written as DNA, the CDR3 is TGCGCCAGCAGCTACCGACAGGGCCCCAATCAGCCCCAGCATTTT.

The rearrangement joins TRBV6-6 to TRBJ1-1; no definite D call. The ends were cut back, 7 bases at V and 5 bases at J, with 14 bases in the middle. The CDR3 length is 13 residues. The V gene's germline CDR1 is MNHNY and CDR2 SVGAGI (reference sequence). The CDR3 is CASTKAGGTEAFF. CDR3 coding DNA: TGTGCCAGCACCAAAGCGGGAGGGACTGAAGCTTTCTTT.

The J gene is TRBJ1-1, the V gene TRBV3-1 (or the pseudogene TRBV3-2); D remains unclear. Trimming left V 4 bases short and J 4 bases short, with 19 bases between. CDR3 length: 16 residues. Germline V CDR1 and CDR2: LGHDT, YNNKEL (reference sequence). CDR3 DNA: TGTGCCAGCAGCCCATTTCGACAAGGTACGATCACTGAAGCTTTCTTT. Protein sequence: CASSPFRQGTITEAFF.

This clone was recorded a few times. The chain combines TRBV20-1 with TRBJ1-1; the D gene is possibly TRBD1 (5 bases). Germline CDR1 DFQATT, CDR2 SNEGSKA (reference sequence). The V gene lost 2 bases and the J gene lost 8 bases, with 9 bases spanning the gap. The CDR3 runs 11 residues. The CDR3, as DNA: TGCAGTGCTAGAAAGACAGTCGAAGCTTTCTTT. This encodes CSARKTVEAFF.

The chain has TRBV28 and TRBJ2-3; 8 bases line up with TRBD2. The ends lost 10 bases at V and 5 bases at J; junction bases unmatched: 14. The CDR3 length is 15 residues. Germline loops: CDR1 MDHEN, CDR2 SYDVKM. CDR3 DNA sequence: TGTGCCATTGGGGGCGGGACTAGGGATCAAGATACGCAGTATTTT. Its translation is CAIGGGTRDQDTQYF.

This rearrangement joins TRBV7-9 to TRBJ1-1; D gene ambiguous. Germline loops: CDR1 SEHNR, CDR2 FQNEAQ (reference sequence). The CDR3 spans 12 residues. V lost 4 bases, J lost 1 base, and 4 bases lay in between. CDR3 DNA sequence: TGTGCCAGCAGCTACAGGAACACTGAAGCTTTCTTT. As protein: CASSYRNTEAFF.

The chain recombines TRBV28 with TRBJ2-2; no definite D call. The V and J ends lost 6 bases and 6 bases respectively, with 11 bases between them. Germline CDR1 is MDHEN and CDR2 is SYDVKM. The CDR3 has 13 residues. CDR3 DNA sequence: TGTGCCAGCAGCCATATACTCGCCGGGGAGCTGTTTTTT. It encodes CASSHILAGELFF. Full variable domain (missing parts from reference TRBV28 and TRBJ2-2): DVKVTQSSRYLVKRTGEKVFLECVQDMDHENMFWYRQDPGLGLRLIYFSYDVKMKEKGDIPEGYSVSREKKERFSLILESASTNQTSMYLCASSHILAGELFFGEGSRLTVL.

The gene calls are TRBV30 and TRBJ2-4; 9 nucleotides agree with TRBD1. This CDR3 has 12 residues. Germline CDR1 reads GTSNPN; CDR2 reads SVGIG (reference sequence). V lost 5 bases, J lost 10 bases, and 6 bases stayed unmatched. The CDR3 nucleotides are TGTGCCTGGGGGGGACAGGGAGGGATTCAGTACTTC. Protein product: CAWGGQGGIQYF. Combining the CDR3 with reference TRBV30 and TRBJ2-4 gives the whole variable domain SQTIHQWPATLVQPVGSPLSLECTVEGTSNPNLYWYRQAAGRGLQLLFYSVGIGQISSEVPQNLSASRPQDRQFILSSKKLLLSDSGFYLCAWGGQGGIQYFGAGTRLSVL.

V is TRBV19 and J is TRBJ2-7; tentative D call: TRBD2 (5 bases). Trimming took off 6 bases at V and 3 bases at J, with 12 bases between the two ends. This CDR3 comprises 13 residues. Germline V gives CDR1 LNHDA, CDR2 SQIVND (reference sequence). This CDR3 reads CASSPSADYEQYF. The CDR3 bases are TGTGCCAGTAGCCCCTCAGCGGACTACGAGCAGTACTTC.